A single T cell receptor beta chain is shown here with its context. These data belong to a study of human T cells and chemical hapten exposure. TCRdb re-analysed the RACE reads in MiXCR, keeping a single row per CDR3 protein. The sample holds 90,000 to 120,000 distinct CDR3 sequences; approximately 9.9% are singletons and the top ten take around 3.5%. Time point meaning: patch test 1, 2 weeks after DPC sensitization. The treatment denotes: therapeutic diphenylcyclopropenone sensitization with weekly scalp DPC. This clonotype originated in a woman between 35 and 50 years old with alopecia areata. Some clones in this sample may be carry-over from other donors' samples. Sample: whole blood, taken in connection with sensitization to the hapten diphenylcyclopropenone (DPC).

CDR3 in amino acids: CASSRVANTEAFF. DNA for the CDR3: TGTGCCAGCAGTAGGGTAGCGAACACTGAAGCTTTCTTT. The chain is built from TRBV12-3 or TRBV12-4 and TRBJ1-1, with D hard to call. V was trimmed by 5 bases and J by 1 base, leaving 8 bases between them. This CDR3 is 13 amino acids long.